Reported below is one TCR beta chain. TCRdb called the 5' RACE reads again in MiXCR, with one record for every CDR3 protein. The top ten hold 20% to 25% of the sample, which has more than 250,000 distinct CDR3 sequences, under 20% seen once. This sample stems from a study of T-cell memory formation after mild COVID-19. Trimming left V 5 bases short and J 4 bases short, with 15 bases between. The CDR3 contains 15 residues. CDR1 SEHNR and CDR2 FQNEAQ come from the germline V gene (reference sequence). The specimen was PBMCs or a T cell subset sorted from them (not recorded which). The TCR comes from a man between 18 and 35 years old who had mild COVID-19 (a few samples of this study predate the infection). Cell type and time point are not known. The rearrangement uses TRBV7-9 and TRBJ1-5; a possible D gene is TRBD1 (5 bases). The CDR3, as DNA: TGTGCCAGCAGCGGAGAGAGGACACCGAATCAGCCCCAGCATTTT. Translation gives CASSGERTPNQPQHF.